These T cell receptor beta chains were read from a single sample in a study of cytomegalovirus exposure and HLA in healthy donors. TCRdb keeps only in-frame clones here, not all; method: immunoSEQ multiplex PCR. The table has under 110,000 clones, 76% seen once. Specimen: PBMCs. The receptors were gathered from a man aged 35 to 55 in good health and CMV-seronegative. Both conserved end residues are part of each CDR3. A D gene is named only where the DNA matches it firmly. Not all rows give a size; the values are once, few, many and, for expanded clones, a class.

TGTGCCTGGAGCCATGGACAGGGGGAAGCTTTCTTT,CAWSHGQGEAFF,TRBV30,TRBD1,once,TRBJ1-1
TGTGCCAGCAGCTTAATGGGCAACTCTGGAAACACCATATATTTT,CASSLMGNSGNTIYF,TRBV7-8,NA,NA,TRBJ1-3
TGTGCCAGCAGCTTAGTACAGGGGCAGAACACTGAAGCTTTCTTT,CASSLVQGQNTEAFF,TRBV7-6,TRBD1,NA,TRBJ1-1
TGTGCCAGCAGCTTTTCGCAGGGAACAACTGAAGCTTTCTTT,CASSFSQGTTEAFF,TRBV7-2,NA,NA,TRBJ1-1
TGTGCCAGCAGTTCTACTTCGGACAGGGTGGCTTTCTTT,CASSSTSDRVAFF,TRBV7-8,TRBD1,once,TRBJ1-1
TGTGCCAGCTCACAGCAGGACTCCTATAATTCCCCCCTCCACTTT,CASSQQDSYNSPLHF,TRBV18,NA,once,TRBJ1-6
TGTGCCAGCAGCGCCGGGGAGCGGGGGGGCACAGATACGCAGTATTTT,CASSAGERGGTDTQYF,TRBV11-2,TRBD2,NA,TRBJ2-3
TGTGCCAGTAGTATGGAGGGCCAGTCGGGTACCGGGGAGCTGTTTTTT,CASSMEGQSGTGELFF,TRBV19,NA,NA,TRBJ2-2
TGTGCCAGCAGCAAAGATCGGGGGGTCGCGGAAAACATTCAGTACTTC,CASSKDRGVAENIQYF,TRBV21-1,NA,NA,TRBJ2-4
TGCGCCAGCAGTACGACTAGCAATGAGCAGTTCTTC,CASSTTSNEQFF,TRBV10-1,NA,NA,TRBJ2-1
TGTGCCAGCAGCCTCCGACTAGAAGGAAATGAGCAGTTCTTC,CASSLRLEGNEQFF,TRBV14,NA,NA,TRBJ2-1
TGTGCCAGCGCGACAGGGACCTACTATGGCTACACCTTC,CASATGTYYGYTF,TRBV5-6,TRBD1,NA,TRBJ1-2
TGTGCCAGCAGTCCGGGGGGGGCCGGTACGCAGTATTTT,CASSPGGAGTQYF,TRBV28,TRBD2,NA,TRBJ2-3
TGTGCCAGCAGCTCACCGGGACAGTATACTGAAGCTTTCTTT,CASSSPGQYTEAFF,TRBV7-9,TRBD1,few,TRBJ1-1
TGTGCCAGCCTTATGGACAGGGCGAGCAATGAGCAGTTCTTC,CASLMDRASNEQFF,TRBV6-5,TRBD1,few,TRBJ2-1
TGTGCCAGCAGCGCCCGGGACAGGGTCACTGAAGCTTTCTTT,CASSARDRVTEAFF,TRBV5-4,TRBD1,NA,TRBJ1-1
TGTGCCAGCAGCTTGTTTCTCGAGGGCTATGGCTACACCTTC,CASSLFLEGYGYTF,TRBV5-4,NA,NA,TRBJ1-2
TGTGCCAGCAGCCTACAGGGTTATGGCTACACCTTC,CASSLQGYGYTF,TRBV6-4,NA,NA,TRBJ1-2
TGTGCCAGCATCCGGGGCAGGGGGTCTGTTGGCAATGAGCAGTTCTTC,CASIRGRGSVGNEQFF,TRBV2,TRBD1,once,TRBJ2-1
TGTGCCAGCAGCTTGCGCAGGGTGAGTGGCTACACCTTC,CASSLRRVSGYTF,TRBV5-6,NA,NA,TRBJ1-2
TGTGCCAGCAGTTCTGGGCCTGACAGGCAACCGACAGATACGCAGTATTTT,CASSSGPDRQPTDTQYF,TRBV27,NA,NA,TRBJ2-3
TGTGCCAGCAGCGTAGGAAGCGGGGGGTCGTGGAATGAGCAGTTCTTC,CASSVGSGGSWNEQFF,TRBV9,TRBD2,NA,TRBJ2-1
TGTGCCAGCAGTACTAATAAGAACACTGAAGCTTTCTTT,CASSTNKNTEAFF,TRBV6-1,NA,NA,TRBJ1-1
TGTGCCAGCAGCCCCCACTGGCGGGGGGGGCCCGGTGAGCAGTTCTTC,CASSPHWRGGPGEQFF,TRBV7-2,TRBD2,NA,TRBJ2-1
TGTGCCAGCAGCACGAAACTAGCGGCGCAAGAGACCCAGTACTTC,CASSTKLAAQETQYF,TRBV5-4,TRBD2,once,TRBJ2-5
TGTGCCAGCGGCGGGACAGGCGCAACTAATGAAAAACTGTTTTTT,CASGGTGATNEKLFF,TRBV2,TRBD1,NA,TRBJ1-4
TGTGCCAGCACGGTACCAAGCTCTGGAAACACCATATATTTT,CASTVPSSGNTIYF,TRBV28,NA,NA,TRBJ1-3
TGTGCCAGCAGCTTTCACCCGAGAGGAGAGACCCAGTACTTC,CASSFHPRGETQYF,TRBV7-9,NA,NA,TRBJ2-5
TGTGCTAGCAGTCCCGGGGGGGGAGAGACCCAGTACTTC,CASSPGGGETQYF,TRBV7-7,TRBD2,NA,TRBJ2-5
TGTGCCAGCAGCTCAAACACCGGGGAGCTGTTTTTT,CASSSNTGELFF,TRBV5-4,NA,few,TRBJ2-2
TGCGCCAGCAGCTTTGGGGCCGGCCTTGCCGAGCAGTACTTC,CASSFGAGLAEQYF,TRBV5-1,NA,once,TRBJ2-7
TGTGCCAGCAGCCAAGAGGATCGACAGGGAAGAGAGACCCAGTACTTC,CASSQEDRQGRETQYF,TRBV4-2,TRBD1,NA,TRBJ2-5
TGTGCCTTCGAGGGGGGCAATCAGCCCCAGCATTTT,CAFEGGNQPQHF,TRBV30,NA,NA,TRBJ1-5
TGTGCCAGCAGCTTACTGGCAGGGAACACTGAAGCTTTCTTT,CASSLLAGNTEAFF,TRBV7-2,NA,NA,TRBJ1-1
TGTGCCTGGGGACTAGCGGGGGGTGCTAGCACAGATACGCAGTATTTT,CAWGLAGGASTDTQYF,TRBV30,TRBD2,NA,TRBJ2-3
TGTGCCAGCAGTAGGGACAGGGAGTTTGGCTACACCTTC,CASSRDREFGYTF,TRBV6-6,TRBD1,NA,TRBJ1-2
TGTGCCAGCTCACCTTCGTACAGGGAGAATGAAAAACTGTTTTTT,CASSPSYRENEKLFF,TRBV18,NA,NA,TRBJ1-4
TGTGCCAGCAGCCCAGGGGGCAATCAGCCCCAGCATTTT,CASSPGGNQPQHF,TRBV11-1,NA,NA,TRBJ1-5
TGTGCCAGCAGCTTCTACAGGGAAGGCACTGAAGCTTTCTTT,CASSFYREGTEAFF,TRBV7-2,NA,NA,TRBJ1-1
TGTGCCAGCAGTTCCTATACGGCCCGCGGTGATCAGCCCCAGCATTTT,CASSSYTARGDQPQHF,TRBV6-5,NA,NA,TRBJ1-5
TGTGCCAGCCCACAGGGTCCGGGTGAGCAGTTCTTC,CASPQGPGEQFF,TRBV2,NA,few,TRBJ2-1
TGTGCCAGCAGTTACCAGGGACAGTCCAGCACAGATACGCAGTATTTT,CASSYQGQSSTDTQYF,TRBV6-5,TRBD1,once,TRBJ2-3
TGTGCCAGCAGCACGGGACAGGAAAACACCGGGGAGCTGTTTTTT,CASSTGQENTGELFF,TRBV5-8,TRBD1,NA,TRBJ2-2
TGTGCCAGCAGTGTAGGGGCCCTGGATACGCAGTATTTT,CASSVGALDTQYF,TRBV2,NA,once,TRBJ2-3
TGTGCCAGCAGTGAAGGGCTCTCCGGGGAGACCCAGTACTTC,CASSEGLSGETQYF,TRBV6-1,NA,NA,TRBJ2-5
TGTGCCAGCAACAGGGGCCAGGGCTACACCTTC,CASNRGQGYTF,TRBV5-6,TRBD1,NA,TRBJ1-2
TGCGCCAGCAGCCAAGATCACAGGGATGGTGGCGAGCAGTACTTC,CASSQDHRDGGEQYF,TRBV4-1,NA,NA,TRBJ2-7
TGCAGCGCCCACAGCGGCGAGACCCAGTACTTC,CSAHSGETQYF,TRBV29-1,NA,few,TRBJ2-5
TGCGCCAGCAGCTTGGGGGCAGGTAGCGCCGGGGAGCTGTTTTTT,CASSLGAGSAGELFF,TRBV5-1,NA,NA,TRBJ2-2
TGTGCCAGCAGTCCACAGGGGAACTATGGCTACACCTTC,CASSPQGNYGYTF,TRBV28,TRBD1,NA,TRBJ1-2
TGTGCCAGCAGTCTTCGCTCTGGAAACACCATATATTTT,CASSLRSGNTIYF,TRBV5-5,NA,NA,TRBJ1-3
TGTGCCAGCACCCCCCACAGGTCGCCGAACACTGAAGCTTTCTTT,CASTPHRSPNTEAFF,TRBV27,NA,NA,TRBJ1-1
TGTGCCAGCACCCAGGCGGACCGGCGGGTTGGGACTGAAGCTTTCTTT,CASTQADRRVGTEAFF,TRBV7-8,NA,NA,TRBJ1-1
TGTGCCAGCAGTTACGGACACGGCAGCTACAATGAGCAGTTCTTC,CASSYGHGSYNEQFF,TRBV6-5,NA,NA,TRBJ2-1
TGTGCCAGCAGTGAACCCCCGGGACAGGGGGAGATAGGCTACACCTTC,CASSEPPGQGEIGYTF,TRBV25-1,TRBD1,NA,TRBJ1-2
TGTGCCAGCAGCGTAGGCGGTGCACAGGGGTACAATGAGCAGTTCTTC,CASSVGGAQGYNEQFF,TRBV9,TRBD1,NA,TRBJ2-1
TGTGCCAGCAGCTTAGCCACAGGGGGCTCTGCTAGCGAGACCCAGTACTTC,CASSLATGGSASETQYF,TRBV7-9,TRBD1,NA,TRBJ2-5
TGTGCCAGCAGTTTTTCACAGATGAATCAGCCCCAGCATTTT,CASSFSQMNQPQHF,TRBV28,NA,NA,TRBJ1-5
TGTGCCAGCAGCTTAGCGTCGGGGAGCCATCAGCCCCAGCATTTT,CASSLASGSHQPQHF,TRBV7-2,NA,NA,TRBJ1-5